Each of the 6 T cell receptor beta chains below was sequenced from the same sample in a study of blood T cell repertoires in COVID-19. Assay used: immunoSEQ multiplex PCR; TCRdb lists only in-frame clones, some missing. The sample has about 110,000 clones; roughly 82% are singletons. Sequences were obtained from peripheral blood. The receptors stem from a woman aged 55-70 years with acute or convalescent COVID-19.

The chain joins TRBV3-1 (or the pseudogene TRBV3-2) to TRBJ2-1; 8 bases are a match to TRBD2. This CDR3 has 15 amino acids. Trimming removed 4 bases from V and 5 bases from J; junction bases left unmatched: 7. Germline V gives CDR1 LGHDT, CDR2 YNNKEL (reference sequence). In DNA form, the CDR3 reads TGTGCCAGCAGCCCGAGTAGCGGGATCAACAATGAGCAGTTCTTC. It yields the protein CASSPSSGINNEQFF.

The CDR3 region has the DNA TGTGCCAGCAGCTTAGTTCTCGGGACAGGGGGCGCCGACACTGAAGCTTTCTTT. Its translation: CASSLVLGTGGADTEAFF. The chain carries TRBV7-2 and TRBJ1-1; TRBD1 matches 12 bases. Germline V lookup: CDR1 SGHTA, CDR2 FQGNSA. The CDR3 is made up of 18 amino acids. The trim removed 1 base at V and 3 bases at J, leaving 9 bases unmatched.

Only one count was recorded for this clone. The V call is TRBV19, the J call TRBJ1-1; D might be TRBD1 (6 bases). The ends were cut back, 7 bases at V and 1 base at J, with 10 bases in the middle. This CDR3 spans 13 amino acids. CDR1 is LNHDA and CDR2 is SQIVND in the germline V gene (reference sequence). Here the CDR3 DNA reads TGTGCCAGTACCCAGGGACAGAACACTGAAGCTTTCTTT. It encodes CASTQGQNTEAFF.

The V and J genes are TRBV27 and TRBJ1-2; D is ambiguous. The ends were cut back, 6 bases at V and 0 bases at J, with 8 bases in the middle. Germline V gives CDR1 MNHEY, CDR2 SMNVEV (reference sequence). The CDR3 has 13 amino acids. The CDR3: CASSGWANYGYTF. The CDR3, as DNA: TGTGCCAGCAGCGGGTGGGCTAACTATGGCTACACCTTC.

The gene calls are TRBV7-8 and TRBJ2-7; TRBD2 matches at 8 bases. CDR1 and CDR2 (germline): SGHVS, FQNEAQ. The V gene end was trimmed by 5 bases and the J gene end by 7 bases; junction bases not matched to a gene: 7. This CDR3 is 13 amino acids long. CDR3 residues: CASSTRTSLEQYF. The CDR3 DNA reads as TGTGCCAGCAGCACCCGGACTAGCCTGGAGCAGTACTTC.

The CDR3 nucleotides are TGTGCCAGCAGTGTGCGGGGGGACTACGAGCAGTACTTC. Residues: CASSVRGDYEQYF. The chain carries TRBV28 and TRBJ2-7; TRBD2 agrees at 8 bases. Germline values: CDR1 MDHEN, CDR2 SYDVKM. Trimming cost V 5 bases and J 3 bases; bases outside gene matches: 3. This CDR3 has 13 residues.